One sample yielded the 19 T cell receptor beta chains listed below, sequenced in a study of blood T cell repertoires in COVID-19. Profiling relied on immunoSEQ multiplex PCR, and the TCRdb table lists in-frame clones only, not all of them. The table records 230,000 or so clones, about nine tenths of them present only once. The specimen was PBMCs or T cells enriched from blood (not recorded which). These receptors came from a woman aged 35 to 49 with acute COVID-19.

The chain recombines TRBV3-1 (or the pseudogene TRBV3-2) with TRBJ1-2, with D perhaps matching TRBD1 (6 bases). Germline V CDR1 and CDR2: LGHDT, YNNKEL (reference sequence). Trimming removed 1 base from V and 4 bases from J, with 19 bases in between. The CDR3 is 17 residues long. CDR3 nucleotides: TGTGCCAGCAGCCAAGGGGGGCGGGGGATACAAACCTATGGCTACACCTTC. It is translated as CASSQGGRGIQTYGYTF.

The chain has TRBV15 and TRBJ2-3, with 8 nucleotides matching TRBD1. CDR3 length equals 12 residues. The J segment lost 1 base and the V segment lost 9 bases, leaving 0 bases of the junction unmatched. Per germline, CDR1 LNHNV and CDR2 YYDKDF (reference sequence). DNA of the CDR3: TGTGCCACGGGACAGGGCACAGATACGCAGTATTTT. Encoded protein: CATGQGTDTQYF.

V usage is TRBV10-3 and J usage is TRBJ1-2, with D uncertain. The germline gives CDR1 ENHRY, CDR2 SYGVKD. The CDR3 loop spans 13 amino acids. V was pared by 4 bases and J by 2 bases, with 8 bases between. CDR3 sequence reads: CAISGVENYGYTF. The CDR3 nucleotides are TGTGCCATCAGTGGCGTAGAAAACTATGGCTACACCTTC.

V and J are TRBV5-4 and TRBJ1-4; a possible D gene is TRBD1 (5 bases). The CDR3 spans 14 residues. The ends were cut back, 2 bases at V and 6 bases at J, with 11 bases in the middle. CDR1 is SGHNT, CDR2 YYREEE, per germline (reference sequence). CDR3 coding DNA: TGTGCCAGCAGCTTCGGGGGTGGGGATGAAAAACTGTTTTTT. Translating gives CASSFGGGDEKLFF.

The chain carries TRBV18 and TRBJ1-6; 10 nucleotides agree with TRBD1. The CDR3 has 14 amino acids. V was pared by 3 bases and J by 10 bases, with 3 bases of the junction left unmatched. Germline V gives CDR1 KGHSH, CDR2 LQKENI. The CDR3 DNA reads as TGTGCCAGCTCACCGGACAGGGGGTACTCACCCCTCCACTTT. Residues: CASSPDRGYSPLHF.

This chain joins TRBV25-1 and TRBJ1-4; no clear D. With 3 bases removed from V and 8 bases from J, the gap between germline ends came to 10 bases. The CDR3 contains 13 residues. The germline V gene has CDR1 MGHDK and CDR2 SYGVNS. This CDR3 is CASSEAGGEKLFF. CDR3 DNA sequence: TGTGCCAGCAGTGAGGCGGGTGGCGAAAAACTGTTTTTT. The full variable domain, its missing parts supplied by reference TRBV25-1 and TRBJ1-4, is EADIYQTPRYLVIGTGKKITLECSQTMGHDKMYWYQQDPGMELHLIHYSYGVNSTEKGDLSSESTVSRIRTEHFPLTLESARPSHTSQYLCASSEAGGEKLFFGSGTQLSVL.

This clone has just one count. The CDR3 region has the DNA TGTGCCAGCAGCCATCCGTCGGGGGGCACAGATACGCAGTATTTT. Its translation: CASSHPSGGTDTQYF. This chain connects TRBV11-1 to TRBJ2-3; tentatively, D is TRBD2 (6 bases). V was clipped by 5 bases and J by 1 base, with 13 bases between them. The CDR3 sequence is 15 residues long. Germline CDR1 is SGHAT and CDR2 is FQDESV (reference sequence).

The chain has TRBV19 and TRBJ2-6, with a tentative D call TRBD1 (5 bases). V lost 9 bases, J lost 0 bases, and 9 bases lay in between. The V gene's germline CDR1 is LNHDA and CDR2 SQIVND (reference sequence). The CDR3 covers 14 residues. CDR3: CASKTVSGANVLTF. CDR3 nucleotides: TGTGCCAGCAAGACAGTCTCTGGGGCCAACGTCCTGACTTTC.

The rearrangement links TRBV11-2 to TRBJ1-1; maybe TRBD1 (5 bases). With 6 bases removed from V and 4 bases from J, the gap between germline ends came to 18 bases. The CDR3 is 15 residues long. The germline CDR1 and CDR2 sequences are SGHAT and FQNNGV. Written as DNA, the CDR3 is TGTGCCAGCAGACCCTTGGGGGGAGTATCCACTGAAGCTTTCTTT. It codes for CASRPLGGVSTEAFF.

V and J are TRBV9 and TRBJ1-5, with 10 bases matching TRBD1. Germline V gene sequence: CDR1 SGDLS, CDR2 YYNGEE. This CDR3 region has 15 residues. Trimming took 0 bases from V and 6 from J; bases not matched to a gene: 3. For the CDR3, the DNA is TGTGCCAGCAGCGTAGAGGGGACAGGGGTTCAGCCCCAGCATTTT. Protein: CASSVEGTGVQPQHF.

The chain links TRBV3-1 (or the pseudogene TRBV3-2) to TRBJ1-3; maybe TRBD1 (5 bases). Germline V gene sequence: CDR1 LGHDT, CDR2 YNNKEL (reference sequence). The CDR3 loop spans 16 amino acids. Trimming cost V 5 bases and J 0 bases, with 14 bases left between them. CDR3: CASSNTGRYSGNTIYF. The CDR3 nucleotides are TGTGCCAGCAGCAACACAGGTAGATACTCTGGAAACACCATATATTTT.

The chain links TRBV12-3 or TRBV12-4 to TRBJ1-6; D call uncertain. The V gene lost 7 bases and the J gene lost 6 bases, with 10 bases spanning the gap. This CDR3 contains 13 residues. The CDR3 nucleotides read TGTGCCAGCACAAGGCAGGTTAATTCACCCCTCCACTTT. As protein: CASTRQVNSPLHF.

About this clone: Germline and junction disagree at one end, which may indicate a read error. CDR3 region: CASSLARNTGELFF. CDR3 nucleotide sequence: TGTGCTAGCAGCTTAGCCAGGAACACCGGGGAGCTGTTTTTT. The chain has TRBV7-7 and TRBJ2-2; D uncertain. Germline V CDR1 and CDR2: SSHAT, FNYEAQ (reference sequence). The CDR3 sequence is 14 residues long.

The gene calls are TRBV3-1 (or the pseudogene TRBV3-2) and TRBJ2-7; TRBD1 matches 7 bases. CDR3 length: 20 amino acids. CDR1 and CDR2 from the germline V gene are LGHDT and YNNKEL (reference sequence). V lost 0 bases, J lost 0 bases, and 17 bases stayed unmatched. Written as DNA, the CDR3 is TGTGCCAGCAGCCAAGATAGGCAAAGGGGGTGGGCAGGGGGCTCCTACGAGCAGTACGTC. It translates to CASSQDRQRGWAGGSYEQYV.

The V call is TRBV7-9, the J call TRBJ1-1; D call uncertain. Germline lookup yields CDR1 SEHNR and CDR2 FQNEAQ (reference sequence). This CDR3 has 15 residues. V lost 5 bases, J lost 5 bases, and 18 bases lay in between. The CDR3 spells CASSPVEASRTEAFF. CDR3 nucleotide sequence: TGTGCCAGCAGCCCGGTGGAGGCATCCCGGACTGAAGCTTTCTTT.

The chain's CDR3 is CASSPRDREETQYF. In DNA, the CDR3 is TGTGCCAGCAGCCCCCGGGACAGAGAAGAGACCCAGTACTTC. V and J are TRBV5-4 and TRBJ2-5; 7 bases are shared with TRBD1. CDR1 and CDR2 from the germline V gene are SGHNT and YYREEE (reference sequence). The CDR3 loop spans 14 amino acids. The J segment lost 3 bases and the V segment lost 4 bases, leaving 6 bases of the junction unmatched.

This rearrangement joins TRBV7-2 to TRBJ1-2; D is possibly TRBD1 (5 bases). This CDR3 region has 15 residues. Germline V gene data show CDR1 as SGHTA and CDR2 as FQGNSA. With 3 bases removed from V and 5 bases from J, the gap between germline ends came to 16 bases. Here the CDR3 DNA reads TGTGCCAGCAGCTTGGTGAAGGGGCTGGGATATGGCTACACCTTC. Amino acids: CASSLVKGLGYGYTF.

The chain has TRBV29-1 and TRBJ1-1, with TRBD1 as a possible D gene (5 bases). Looked up from germline, CDR1 is SQVTM and CDR2 is ANQGSEA. The CDR3 length is 12 residues. Trimming took off 5 bases at V and 5 bases at J, with 12 bases between the two ends. The CDR3 nucleotides are TGCAGCGTTCCCCTGGGGGGTACTGAAGCTTTCTTT. It encodes CSVPLGGTEAFF.

This clone was picked up a small number of times. The chain links TRBV5-1 to TRBJ1-4; no definite D call. Germline assignment: CDR1 SGHRS and CDR2 YFSETQ. The CDR3 is 13 residues long. V lost 0 bases, J lost 8 bases, and 8 bases lay in between. DNA of the CDR3: TGCGCCAGCAGCTTGGCAGGTGAAGAAAAACTGTTTTTT. Amino acids: CASSLAGEEKLFF. Using reference TRBV5-1 and TRBJ1-4 for the parts outside the CDR3, the full variable domain is KAGVTQTPRYLIKTRGQQVTLSCSPISGHRSVSWYQQTPGQGLQFLFEYFSETQRNKGNFPGRFSGRQFSNSRSEMNVSTLELGDSALYLCASSLAGEEKLFFGSGTQLSVL.